This T cell receptor (beta chain) stems from a study of blood T cell repertoires in COVID-19. Study-wide context: The United States, Italy and Spain supplied acute and convalescent COVID-19 samples.

Germline CDR1 reads PRHDT; CDR2 reads FYEKMQ (reference sequence). The CDR3 is 17 residues long. The V gene end was trimmed by 1 base and the J gene end by 1 base; junction bases not matched to a gene: 4. Some clones are missing from TCRdb's copy, which holds only in-frame ones; the method was immunoSEQ multiplex PCR. Of roughly 79,000 clones listed, 80% to 90% were seen once; the top ten hold approximately 6.4%. The receptor was derived from a woman aged 45-60 years with acute or convalescent COVID-19. The specimen was peripheral blood. The chain carries TRBV13 and TRBJ2-2, with 9 positions matching TRBD1. The CDR3 coding sequence is TGTGCCAGCAGCTTAGAAAGGACAGGGGTGAACACCGGGGAGCTGTTTTTT. As protein: CASSLERTGVNTGELFF.